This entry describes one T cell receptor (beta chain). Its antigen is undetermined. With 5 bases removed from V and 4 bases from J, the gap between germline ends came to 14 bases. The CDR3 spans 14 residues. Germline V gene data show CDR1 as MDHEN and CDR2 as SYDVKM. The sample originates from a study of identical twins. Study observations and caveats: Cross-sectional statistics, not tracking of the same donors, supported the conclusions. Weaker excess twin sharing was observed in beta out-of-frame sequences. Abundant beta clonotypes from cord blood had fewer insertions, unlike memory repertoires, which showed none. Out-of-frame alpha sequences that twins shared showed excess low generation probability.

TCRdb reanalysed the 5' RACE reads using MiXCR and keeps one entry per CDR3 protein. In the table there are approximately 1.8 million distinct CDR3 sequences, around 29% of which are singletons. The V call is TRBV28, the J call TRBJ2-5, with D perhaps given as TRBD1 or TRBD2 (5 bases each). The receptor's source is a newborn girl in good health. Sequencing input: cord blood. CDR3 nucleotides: TGTGCCAGCAGTCCCCCGTGGGGGAGAGAGACCCAGTACTTC. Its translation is CASSPPWGRETQYF.